The source of this T cell receptor beta chain is a study of blood T cell repertoires in COVID-19 (TCRdb year 2020). At the level of the whole study: Samples from collaborators originated in the United States, Italy and Spain and spanned both the acute and convalescent phases of COVID-19. The material from the prospective study consisted of cDNA or gDNA derived from T cells, B-cell-depleted T cells, or PBMCs. Deeply sampled blood TCRbeta repertoires from subjects exposed to, actively infected with, or recovered from COVID-19 were included in the dataset. The repertoires were released in a freely available public database meant as a resource for research on the immune response to SARS-CoV-2. The samples were drawn from two sources: the first 160 participants of the ongoing ImmuneRACE study, and fewer than 1,500 subjects contributed by 6 global collaborators. The sample metadata nearly always contained a de-identified subject ID, COVID-19 status, age in years and sex. Where available, HLA class I and class II types were obtained from metadata supplied by the sample provider rather than from assay-based typing.

Paper-wide results and their limitations: Clinical and demographic metadata were provided uncurated, with the amount varying by source and participant.

TCRbeta CDR3 regions were amplified from genomic DNA using the immunoSEQ Assay, a bias-controlled multiplex PCR. The published analysis was carried out like this. The number of nucleated cells in each sample was estimated by amplification of reference gene primers within the assay. To quantify the absolute abundance of each unique TCRbeta CDR3 rearrangement, sequence reads were collapsed and filtered. For each sample, productive Simpson clonality was calculated by taking the square root of Simpson's diversity index across productive rearrangements. Entries here come from immuneACCESS through TCRdb and include only in-frame sequences with V and J called. Some clones fail to appear in such tables; in the studies checked, an unresolved V gene covers under half of the shortfall, and the cause of the remainder is unknown. V and J calls and clone size are as listed in that table; D and trimming were resolved from the DNA. The sample records nearly 30,000 clones, 80% of which are singletons. The top ten hold about half of the sample.

Worth noting for this clone: What this receptor recognizes is not known. One base away there is no much larger clone; base qualities are not given.

The collaborating institutions used their own protocols to collect whole blood in K2EDTA tubes. For TCRbeta analysis, collaborators shipped samples in one of three forms: frozen whole blood, isolated PBMCs, or DNA extracted from either of those sample types. In the germline V gene, CDR1 corresponds to LGHNA and CDR2 to YSLEER. V and J are trimmed by 1 base and 1 base, and the gene matches miss 6 bases of the junction. Measured from the cysteine to the phenylalanine, the CDR3 is 18 residues long. The read is trimmed to its CDR3 DNA, 54 bases read in frame from base 1. The sample consisted of peripheral blood. The V and J genes are TRBV4-3 and TRBJ2-2; a stretch of 10 junction bases matches TRBD1. The receptor's source is a woman in her 70s with acute or convalescent COVID-19. CDR3 region: CASSQVWTGGRNTGELFF. The DNA reads as follows: TGCGCCAGCAGCCAAGTATGGACAGGGGGGAGGAACACCGGGGAGCTGTTTTTT.